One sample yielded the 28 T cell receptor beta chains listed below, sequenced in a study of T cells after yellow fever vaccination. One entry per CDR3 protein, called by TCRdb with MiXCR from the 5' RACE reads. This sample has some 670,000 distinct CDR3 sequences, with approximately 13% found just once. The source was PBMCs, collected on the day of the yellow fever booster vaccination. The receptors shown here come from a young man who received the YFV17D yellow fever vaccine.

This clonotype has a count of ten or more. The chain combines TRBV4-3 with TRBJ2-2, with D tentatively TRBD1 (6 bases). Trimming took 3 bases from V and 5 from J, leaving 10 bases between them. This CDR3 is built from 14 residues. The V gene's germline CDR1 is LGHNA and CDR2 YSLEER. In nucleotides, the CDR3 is TGCGCCAGCAGCCAGGACAGACTTACCGGGGAGCTGTTTTTT. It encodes CASSQDRLTGELFF.

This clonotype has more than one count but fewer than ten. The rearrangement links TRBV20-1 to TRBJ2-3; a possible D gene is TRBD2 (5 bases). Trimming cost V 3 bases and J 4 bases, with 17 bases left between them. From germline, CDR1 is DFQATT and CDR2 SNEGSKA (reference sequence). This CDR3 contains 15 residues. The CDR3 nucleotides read TGCAGTGCTAGTTTTAGCGAGGGTGGGCCAGATACGCAGTATTTT. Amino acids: CSASFSEGGPDTQYF.

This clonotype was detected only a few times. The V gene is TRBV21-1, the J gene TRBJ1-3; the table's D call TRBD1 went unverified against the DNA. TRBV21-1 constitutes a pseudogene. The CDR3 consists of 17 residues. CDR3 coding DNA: TGTGCCAGCAGCAAAGGGACAGGGAAATTCTCTGGAAACACCATATATTTT. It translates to CASSKGTGKFSGNTIYF.

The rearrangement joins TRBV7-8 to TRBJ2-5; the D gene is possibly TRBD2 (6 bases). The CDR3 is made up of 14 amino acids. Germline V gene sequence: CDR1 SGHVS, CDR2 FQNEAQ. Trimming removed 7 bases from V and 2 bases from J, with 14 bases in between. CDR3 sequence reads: CASTHRREQETQYF. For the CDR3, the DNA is TGTGCCAGCACACACAGGAGGGAGCAAGAGACCCAGTACTTC.

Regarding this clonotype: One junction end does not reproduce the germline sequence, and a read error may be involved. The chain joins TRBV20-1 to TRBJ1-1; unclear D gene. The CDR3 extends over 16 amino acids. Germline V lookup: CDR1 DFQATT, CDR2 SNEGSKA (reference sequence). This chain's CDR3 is CCARDLSLSLNTEAFF. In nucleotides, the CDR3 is TGCTGTGCTAGAGATCTCAGCCTTTCCCTGAACACTGAAGCTTTCTTT.

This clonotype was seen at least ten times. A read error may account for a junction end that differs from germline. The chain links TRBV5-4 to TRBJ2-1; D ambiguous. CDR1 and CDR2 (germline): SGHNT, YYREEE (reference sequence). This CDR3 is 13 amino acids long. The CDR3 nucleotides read TGTGCCAGCAGCTTGACAGCCTATAATGAGCAGTTCTTC. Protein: CASSLTAYNEQFF.

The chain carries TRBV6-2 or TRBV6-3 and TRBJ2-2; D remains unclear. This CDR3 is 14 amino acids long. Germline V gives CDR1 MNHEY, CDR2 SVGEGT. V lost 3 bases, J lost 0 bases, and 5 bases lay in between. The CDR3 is CASSYLPNTGELFF. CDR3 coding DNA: TGTGCCAGCAGTTATCTCCCGAACACCGGGGAGCTGTTTTTT.

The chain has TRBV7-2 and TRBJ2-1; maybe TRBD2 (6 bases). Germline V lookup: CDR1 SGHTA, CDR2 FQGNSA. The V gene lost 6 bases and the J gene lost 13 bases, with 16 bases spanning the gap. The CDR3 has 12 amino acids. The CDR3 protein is CASSYRDFKQFF. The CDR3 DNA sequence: TGTGCCAGCAGTTACCGGGACTTTAAACAGTTCTTC.

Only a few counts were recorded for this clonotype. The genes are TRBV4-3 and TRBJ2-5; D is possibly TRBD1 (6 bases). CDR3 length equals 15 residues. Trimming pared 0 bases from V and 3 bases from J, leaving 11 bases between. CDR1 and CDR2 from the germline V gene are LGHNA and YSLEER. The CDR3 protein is CASSQDLTGKETQYF. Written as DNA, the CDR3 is TGCGCCAGCAGCCAAGATCTCACAGGGAAAGAGACCCAGTACTTC.

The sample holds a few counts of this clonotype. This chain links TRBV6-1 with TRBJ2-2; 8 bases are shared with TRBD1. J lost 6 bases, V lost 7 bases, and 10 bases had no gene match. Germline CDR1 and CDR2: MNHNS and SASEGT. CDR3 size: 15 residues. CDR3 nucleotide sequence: TGTGCCAGCAAAACCCCTCAGGGGGCAGCCGGGGAGCTGTTTTTT. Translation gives CASKTPQGAAGELFF.

CDR3 amino acids: CASSEAGGSPGAQHF. As DNA, the CDR3 is TGTGCCAGCAGTGAAGCTGGCGGGTCCCCGGGGGCCCAGCATTTT. The rearrangement uses TRBV6-1 and TRBJ1-5, with TRBD1 as a possible D gene (5 bases). Germline CDR1 is MNHNS and CDR2 is SASEGT. Trimming removed 0 bases at V and 11 bases at J, with 17 bases between. The CDR3 is 15 residues long.

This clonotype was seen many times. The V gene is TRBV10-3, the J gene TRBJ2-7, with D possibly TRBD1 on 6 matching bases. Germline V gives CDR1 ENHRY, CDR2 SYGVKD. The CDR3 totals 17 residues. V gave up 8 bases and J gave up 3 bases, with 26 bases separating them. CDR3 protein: CAIGSRPGQSHSYEQYF. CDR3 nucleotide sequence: TGTGCCATCGGGTCCCGACCCGGACAGTCTCACAGCTACGAGCAGTACTTC.

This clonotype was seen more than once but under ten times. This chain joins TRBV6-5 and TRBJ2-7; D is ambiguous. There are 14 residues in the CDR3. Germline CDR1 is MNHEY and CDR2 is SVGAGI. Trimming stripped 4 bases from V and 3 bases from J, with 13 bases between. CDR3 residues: CASSFSSAIYEQYF. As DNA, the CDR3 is TGTGCCAGCAGTTTTTCTAGTGCTATCTACGAGCAGTACTTC.

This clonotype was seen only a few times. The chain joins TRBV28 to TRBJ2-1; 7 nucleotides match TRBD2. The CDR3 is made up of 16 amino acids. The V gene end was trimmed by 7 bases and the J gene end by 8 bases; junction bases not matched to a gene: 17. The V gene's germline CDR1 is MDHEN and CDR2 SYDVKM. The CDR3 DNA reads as TGTGCCAGCATCCCAGTTGCTGCCCAGGGAGGGGATGAGCAGTTCTTC. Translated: CASIPVAAQGGDEQFF. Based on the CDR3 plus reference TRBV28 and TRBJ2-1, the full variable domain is DVKVTQSSRYLVKRTGEKVFLECVQDMDHENMFWYRQDPGLGLRLIYFSYDVKMKEKGDIPEGYSVSREKKERFSLILESASTNQTSMYLCASIPVAAQGGDEQFFGPGTRLTVL.

This chain's CDR3 is CSAAPDTDTQYF. The CDR3 nucleotides read TGCAGCGCCGCCCCAGACACAGATACGCAGTATTTT. The rearrangement uses TRBV29-1 and TRBJ2-3; D call uncertain. The CDR3 contains 12 residues. V was cut by 7 bases and J by 2 bases, with 10 bases left in between. Germline CDR1 is SQVTM and CDR2 is ANQGSEA.

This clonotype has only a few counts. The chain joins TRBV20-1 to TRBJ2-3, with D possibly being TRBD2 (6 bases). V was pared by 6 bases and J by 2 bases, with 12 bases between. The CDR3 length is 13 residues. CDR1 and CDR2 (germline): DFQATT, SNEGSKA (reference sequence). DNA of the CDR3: TGCAGTGCGGTAGCGGCCCTCACAGATACGCAGTATTTT. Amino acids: CSAVAALTDTQYF.

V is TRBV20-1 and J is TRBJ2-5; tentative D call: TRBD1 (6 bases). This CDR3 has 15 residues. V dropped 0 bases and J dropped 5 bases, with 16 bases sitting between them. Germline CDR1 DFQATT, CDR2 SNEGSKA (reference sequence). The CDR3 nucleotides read TGCAGTGCTAGAGATTTCCAAAAGGGGGATGAGACCCAGTACTTC. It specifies CSARDFQKGDETQYF.

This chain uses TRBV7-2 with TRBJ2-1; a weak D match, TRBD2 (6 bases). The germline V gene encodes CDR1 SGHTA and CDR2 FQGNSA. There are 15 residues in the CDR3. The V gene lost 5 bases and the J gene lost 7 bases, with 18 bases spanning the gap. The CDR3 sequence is CASSTRAGTWNEQFF. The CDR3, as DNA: TGTGCCAGCAGCACAAGGGCCGGGACTTGGAATGAGCAGTTCTTC.

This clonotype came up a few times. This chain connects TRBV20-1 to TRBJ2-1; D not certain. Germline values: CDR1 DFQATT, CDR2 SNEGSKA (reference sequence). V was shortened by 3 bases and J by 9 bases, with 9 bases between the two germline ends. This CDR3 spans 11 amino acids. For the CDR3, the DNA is TGCAGTGCTAGCAGGCGAACTGAGCAGTTCTTC. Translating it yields CSASRRTEQFF.

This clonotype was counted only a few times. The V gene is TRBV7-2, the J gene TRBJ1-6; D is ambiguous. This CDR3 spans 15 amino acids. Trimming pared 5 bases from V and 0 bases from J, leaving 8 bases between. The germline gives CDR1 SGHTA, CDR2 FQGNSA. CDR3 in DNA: TGTGCCAGCAGCCCCCATAGCTCCTATAATTCACCCCTCCACTTT. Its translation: CASSPHSSYNSPLHF.

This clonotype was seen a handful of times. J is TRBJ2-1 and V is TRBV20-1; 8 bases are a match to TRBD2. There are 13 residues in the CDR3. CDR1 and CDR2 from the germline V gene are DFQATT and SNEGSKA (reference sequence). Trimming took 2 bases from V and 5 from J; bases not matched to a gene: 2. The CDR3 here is CSARTSGNNEQFF. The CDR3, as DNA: TGCAGTGCTAGAACTAGCGGAAACAATGAGCAGTTCTTC.

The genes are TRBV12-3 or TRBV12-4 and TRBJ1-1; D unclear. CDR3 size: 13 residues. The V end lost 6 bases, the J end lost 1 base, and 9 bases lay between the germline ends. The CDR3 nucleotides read TGTGCCAGCAGCCCGTTCCCGAACACTGAAGCTTTCTTT. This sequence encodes CASSPFPNTEAFF.

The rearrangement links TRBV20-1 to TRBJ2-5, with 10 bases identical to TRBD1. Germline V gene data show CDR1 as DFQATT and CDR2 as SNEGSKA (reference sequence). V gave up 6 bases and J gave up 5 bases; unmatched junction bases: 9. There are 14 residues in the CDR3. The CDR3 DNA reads TGCAGTGCCGTGCCGACAGGGGGCAGTGAGACCCAGTACTTC. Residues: CSAVPTGGSETQYF.

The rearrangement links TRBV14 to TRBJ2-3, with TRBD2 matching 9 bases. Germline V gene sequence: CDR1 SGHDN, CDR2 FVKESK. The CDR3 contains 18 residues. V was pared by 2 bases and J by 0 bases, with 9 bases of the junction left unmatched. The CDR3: CASSQFEGAGGSTDTQYF. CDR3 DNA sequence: TGTGCCAGCAGCCAATTTGAGGGCGCGGGAGGGAGCACAGATACGCAGTATTTT.

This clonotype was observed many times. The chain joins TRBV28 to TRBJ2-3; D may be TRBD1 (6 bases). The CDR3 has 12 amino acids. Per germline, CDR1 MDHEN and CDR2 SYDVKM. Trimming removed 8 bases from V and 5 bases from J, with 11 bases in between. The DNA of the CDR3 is TGTGCCAGCTCATCAGGGGAAGATACGCAGTATTTT. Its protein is CASSSGEDTQYF.

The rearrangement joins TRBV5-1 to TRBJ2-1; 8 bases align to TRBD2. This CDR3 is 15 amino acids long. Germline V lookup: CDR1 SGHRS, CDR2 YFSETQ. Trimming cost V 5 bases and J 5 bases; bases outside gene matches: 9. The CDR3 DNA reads TGCGCCAGCAGTTTGTCAGCGGGAGCCCACAATGAGCAGTTCTTC. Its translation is CASSLSAGAHNEQFF.

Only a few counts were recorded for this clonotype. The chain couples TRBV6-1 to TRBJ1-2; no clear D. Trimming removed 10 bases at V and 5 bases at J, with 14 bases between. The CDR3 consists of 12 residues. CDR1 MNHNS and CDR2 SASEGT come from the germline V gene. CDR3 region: CATQKWEYGYTF. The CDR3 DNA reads TGTGCCACCCAAAAGTGGGAGTATGGCTACACCTTC.

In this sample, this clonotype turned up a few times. The CDR3 DNA is TGTGCCAGCAGCTCCCCCGGCGGGAGGGCCCCAGAGACCCAGTACTTC. The encoded protein is CASSSPGGRAPETQYF. This chain uses TRBV7-2 with TRBJ2-5, with 9 bases identical to TRBD2. The CDR3 runs to 16 residues. Germline V CDR1 and CDR2: SGHTA, FQGNSA. The V segment lost 4 bases and the J segment 4 bases; nucleotides outside the gene matches: 10.